A selection of T cell receptor beta chains follows, all from one sample in a study of T cells in Graves' hyperthyroidism and ophthalmopathy. TCRdb recomputed calls from the multiplex PCR reads with MiXCR, one row per CDR3 protein. The data contain approximately 560,000 distinct CDR3 sequences, 15% to 19% of them seen just once; the ten biggest clones take up about 7%. Sequencing input: blood. These TCRs come from a woman aged 30 to 39 with Graves' hyperthyroidism. The CDR3 runs from the conserved cysteine through the conserved F or W. The order of the fields is clone size, V gene, CDR3 protein. Clone size, where shown, is once, few, many, or a class for clones that have expanded.

clone_size: many
v_call: TRBV12-3/TRBV12-4
cdr3_aa: CASSLRVKAKIQYF

clone_size: few
v_call: TRBV10-3
cdr3_aa: CAISSGTGSYNEQFF

clone_size: -
v_call: TRBV15
cdr3_aa: CATSSWDRGIQTFNEKLFF

clone_size: many
v_call: TRBV10-3
cdr3_aa: CAISESLPNSDYEQYF

clone_size: many
v_call: TRBV10-3
cdr3_aa: CAIMTDPYNEQFF

clone_size: few
v_call: TRBV24-1
cdr3_aa: CATSDLRGTQETQYF

clone_size: few
v_call: TRBV7-6
cdr3_aa: CASSRPRKGTATDTQYF

clone_size: few
v_call: TRBV4-1
cdr3_aa: CASSSRQGDNEQFF

clone_size: many
v_call: TRBV5-1
cdr3_aa: CASSPLTAWNEQFF

clone_size: -
v_call: TRBV6-1
cdr3_aa: CASGDVTYEQYF

clone_size: many
v_call: TRBV28
cdr3_aa: CASSSEVEAAPQVDTQYF

clone_size: many
v_call: TRBV7-2
cdr3_aa: CASSSGPSSQPQHF

clone_size: few
v_call: TRBV9
cdr3_aa: CASSPGDPTGELFF

clone_size: few
v_call: TRBV4-1
cdr3_aa: CASSQDLLAGSTDTQYF

clone_size: many
v_call: TRBV20-1
cdr3_aa: CSAKHELTSLNTGELFF

clone_size: many
v_call: TRBV5-8
cdr3_aa: CASSQNRANTGELFF

clone_size: few
v_call: TRBV28
cdr3_aa: CASSLGRDWETQYF

clone_size: few
v_call: TRBV18
cdr3_aa: CASSPQQGSGGGYTF

clone_size: -
v_call: TRBV19
cdr3_aa: CASSPGDRVADTQYF

clone_size: many
v_call: TRBV20-1
cdr3_aa: CSARDGTSVSYEQYF

clone_size: -
v_call: TRBV18
cdr3_aa: CASSVSGTGHRDSPLHF

clone_size: many
v_call: TRBV27
cdr3_aa: CASTGRFNYNEQFF

clone_size: many
v_call: TRBV19
cdr3_aa: CASSITYGGELFF

clone_size: few
v_call: TRBV19
cdr3_aa: CASTPRRLAGGNTGELFF

clone_size: few
v_call: TRBV13
cdr3_aa: CASRQTTGLTYEQYF

clone_size: many
v_call: TRBV9
cdr3_aa: CASSPRTSSYEQYF

clone_size: few
v_call: TRBV4-1
cdr3_aa: CASSHPSGNTGGDTQYF

clone_size: many
v_call: TRBV12-3/TRBV12-4
cdr3_aa: CASRPSGRAWNEQFF

clone_size: many
v_call: TRBV20-1
cdr3_aa: CSAIRQGRTYEQYF

clone_size: many
v_call: TRBV7-9
cdr3_aa: CASSLNRDTEAFF

clone_size: few
v_call: TRBV6-5
cdr3_aa: CASSYSGGLSYEQYF

clone_size: -
v_call: TRBV20-1
cdr3_aa: CSARVPSGRRSEQFF

clone_size: -
v_call: TRBV7-6
cdr3_aa: CASSLGGTGAGSNQPQHF

clone_size: -
v_call: TRBV6-1
cdr3_aa: CASSEGQRIGYTF

clone_size: few
v_call: TRBV5-1
cdr3_aa: CASSLGQPGELFF

clone_size: many
v_call: TRBV5-1
cdr3_aa: CASSDRTGTYNEQFF

clone_size: few
v_call: TRBV3-1
cdr3_aa: CASSQGTGVLSTGELFF

clone_size: -
v_call: TRBV3-1
cdr3_aa: CASSQGGHLYF

clone_size: few
v_call: TRBV5-1
cdr3_aa: CASSLGQVRGEQYF

clone_size: few
v_call: TRBV10-3
cdr3_aa: CAISESRQGYTF

clone_size: -
v_call: TRBV4-1
cdr3_aa: CASSQDRVGEQFF

clone_size: -
v_call: TRBV20-1
cdr3_aa: CSADRGNQPQHF

clone_size: -
v_call: TRBV6-1
cdr3_aa: CASRRGLAAYEQYF

clone_size: -
v_call: TRBV6-2/TRBV6-3
cdr3_aa: CASIRQYEQYF

clone_size: -
v_call: TRBV28
cdr3_aa: CASSFADRGLETQYF

clone_size: many
v_call: TRBV12-3/TRBV12-4
cdr3_aa: CASRPGQGFGEQYF

clone_size: -
v_call: TRBV19
cdr3_aa: CASSIGKSTRGTGELFF

clone_size: few
v_call: TRBV20-1
cdr3_aa: CRGSGPFETEAFF

clone_size: many
v_call: TRBV6-2/TRBV6-3
cdr3_aa: CASSYTAESYEQYF

clone_size: -
v_call: TRBV19
cdr3_aa: CASGQPYEQFF

clone_size: many
v_call: TRBV6-2/TRBV6-3
cdr3_aa: CASSSSRQRTSGNEQFF

clone_size: -
v_call: TRBV6-5
cdr3_aa: CASSYSGGFASPLHF

clone_size: many
v_call: TRBV5-5
cdr3_aa: CASSRRQDANTGELFF

clone_size: many
v_call: TRBV5-1
cdr3_aa: CASSPTDRHPTDTQYF